This TCR beta chain was documented in a study of beta chain features in type 1 diabetes. This clone was counted a few times. Its antigen remains unknown. Based on CD45RO/CCR7/CD25/CD127/CD95/CD27, CD4+ regulatory, stem cell-like memory, naive and central memory cells were sorted. The study reverse transcribed the entire isolated RNA, so it sequenced expressed TCRB transcripts. Profiled with immunoSEQ multiplex PCR; TCRdb holds only in-frame clones, not every one. The data contain just over 600,000 clones, 15% to 17% of them singletons. Findings of the study overall: VDJ junctions sequenced from type 1 diabetes patients showed fewer insertions and more deletions. There was no resolution here of whether HLA type influences TCRB rearrangement.

This receptor was obtained from a man between 18 and 35 years old in good health. The source material was naive CD4+ T cells from blood.

The DNA of the CDR3 is TGTGCCAGCAGCCCGCCGGGACAGATCTACGAGCAGTACTTC. Its translation: CASSPPGQIYEQYF. V usage is TRBV11-1 and J usage is TRBJ2-7, with TRBD1 matching 7 bases. The CDR3 is made up of 14 amino acids. CDR1 and CDR2 (germline): SGHAT, FQDESV (reference sequence). The J segment lost 3 bases and the V segment lost 5 bases, leaving 7 bases of the junction unmatched.